This TCR beta chain was obtained from a study of blood T cell repertoires in COVID-19. Study overall: T cells, B-cell-depleted T cells, or PBMCs supplied cDNA or gDNA.

Methods used by the authors: Reference gene primer amplification yielded estimated nucleated cell counts. Sequenced by immunoSEQ multiplex PCR; TCRdb stores in-frame clones only, minus some. D and trimming were read from the DNA, whereas the V and J calls and clone size are those reported in that table. The sample yields 70,000 to 85,000 clones, approximately 90% seen once. With 4 bases removed from V and 1 base from J, the gap between germline ends came to 14 bases. CDR1 and CDR2 from the germline V gene are SGHRS and YFSETQ. This CDR3 comprises 15 residues. The sample comprised peripheral blood. J is TRBJ1-1 and V is TRBV5-1; D call uncertain. The TCR was taken from a man aged 65-85 years with active or convalescent COVID-19. The CDR3 loop reads CASSASGSWNTEAFF. DNA for the CDR3: TGCGCCAGCAGCGCATCCGGGTCGTGGAACACTGAAGCTTTCTTT.